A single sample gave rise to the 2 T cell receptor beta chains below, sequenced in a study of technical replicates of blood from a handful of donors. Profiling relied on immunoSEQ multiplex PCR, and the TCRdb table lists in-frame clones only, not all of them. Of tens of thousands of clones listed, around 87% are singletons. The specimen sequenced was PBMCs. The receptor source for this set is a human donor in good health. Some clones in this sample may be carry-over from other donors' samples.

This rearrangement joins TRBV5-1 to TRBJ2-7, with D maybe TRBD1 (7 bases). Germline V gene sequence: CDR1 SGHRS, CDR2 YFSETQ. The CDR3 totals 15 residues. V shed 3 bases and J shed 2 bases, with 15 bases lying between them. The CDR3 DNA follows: TGCGCCAGCAGCTGGAGGGACAGTGGAGCCTACGAGCAGTACTTC. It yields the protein CASSWRDSGAYEQYF.

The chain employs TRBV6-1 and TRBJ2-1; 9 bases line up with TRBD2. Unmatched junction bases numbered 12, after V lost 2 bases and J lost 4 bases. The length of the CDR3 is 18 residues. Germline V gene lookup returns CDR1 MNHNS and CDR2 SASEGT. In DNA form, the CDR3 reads TGTGCCAGCAGTGAATATTCGGGTGGTAGCGGGAGATACAATGAGCAGTTCTTC. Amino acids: CASSEYSGGSGRYNEQFF.